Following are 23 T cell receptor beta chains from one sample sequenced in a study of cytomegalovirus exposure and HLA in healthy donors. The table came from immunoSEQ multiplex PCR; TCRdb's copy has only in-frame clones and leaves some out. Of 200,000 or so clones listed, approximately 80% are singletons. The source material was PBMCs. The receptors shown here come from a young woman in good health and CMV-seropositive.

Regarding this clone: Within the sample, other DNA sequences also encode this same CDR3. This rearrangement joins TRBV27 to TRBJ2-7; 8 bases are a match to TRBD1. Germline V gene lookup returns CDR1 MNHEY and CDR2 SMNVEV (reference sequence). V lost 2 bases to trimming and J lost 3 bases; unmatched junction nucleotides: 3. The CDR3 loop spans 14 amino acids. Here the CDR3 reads CASSLQGAGYEQYF. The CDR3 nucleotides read TGTGCCAGCAGTTTACAGGGGGCGGGCTACGAGCAGTACTTC.

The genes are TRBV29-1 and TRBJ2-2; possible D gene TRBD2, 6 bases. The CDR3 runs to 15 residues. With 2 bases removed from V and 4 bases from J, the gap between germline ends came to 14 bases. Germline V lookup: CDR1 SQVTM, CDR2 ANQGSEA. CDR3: CSVESREHSTGELFF. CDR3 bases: TGCAGCGTTGAATCGCGGGAACACTCCACCGGGGAGCTGTTTTTT.

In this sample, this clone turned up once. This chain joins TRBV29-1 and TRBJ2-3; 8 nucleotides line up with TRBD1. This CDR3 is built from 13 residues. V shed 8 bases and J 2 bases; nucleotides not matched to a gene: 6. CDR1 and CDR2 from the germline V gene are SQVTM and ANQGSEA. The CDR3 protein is CSSTGAVTDTQYF. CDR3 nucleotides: TGCAGCTCGACAGGGGCCGTCACAGATACGCAGTATTTT.

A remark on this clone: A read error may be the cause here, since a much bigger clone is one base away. The CDR3 loop reads CASSFLDRNTEAFF. CDR3 coding DNA: TGTGCCAGCAGTTTCTTAGACAGGAACACTGAAGCTTTCTTT. V usage is TRBV27 and J usage is TRBJ1-1; D is possibly TRBD1 (5 bases). Germline V gene data show CDR1 as MNHEY and CDR2 as SMNVEV (reference sequence). This CDR3 region has 14 residues. The V end lost 3 bases, the J end lost 1 base, and 9 bases lay between the germline ends.

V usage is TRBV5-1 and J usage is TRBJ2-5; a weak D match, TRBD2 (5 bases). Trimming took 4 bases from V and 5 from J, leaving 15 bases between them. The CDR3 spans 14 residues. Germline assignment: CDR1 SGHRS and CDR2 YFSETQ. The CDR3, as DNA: TGCGCCAGCAGCCCCAGCGGCGGGTGGGAGACCCAGTACTTC. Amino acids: CASSPSGGWETQYF.

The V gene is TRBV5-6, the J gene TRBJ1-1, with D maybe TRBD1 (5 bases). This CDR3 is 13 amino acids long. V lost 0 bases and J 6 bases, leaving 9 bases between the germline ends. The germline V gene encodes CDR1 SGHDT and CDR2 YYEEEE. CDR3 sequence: CASSLARTPEAFF. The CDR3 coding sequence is TGTGCCAGCAGCTTGGCCAGGACACCTGAAGCTTTCTTT.

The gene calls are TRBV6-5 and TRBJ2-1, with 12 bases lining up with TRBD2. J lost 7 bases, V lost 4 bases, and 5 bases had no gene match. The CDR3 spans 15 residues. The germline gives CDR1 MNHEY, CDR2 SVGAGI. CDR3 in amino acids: CASSSGLAGYNEQFF. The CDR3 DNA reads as TGTGCCAGCAGTTCCGGACTAGCGGGATATAATGAGCAGTTCTTC.

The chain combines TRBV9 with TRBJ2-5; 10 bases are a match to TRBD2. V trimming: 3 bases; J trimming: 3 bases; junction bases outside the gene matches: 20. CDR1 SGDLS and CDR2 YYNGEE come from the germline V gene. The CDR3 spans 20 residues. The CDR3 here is CASSASVSASGSRSEETQYF. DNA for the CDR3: TGTGCCAGCAGCGCCTCGGTTTCGGCTAGCGGGAGCCGCTCGGAAGAGACCCAGTACTTC.

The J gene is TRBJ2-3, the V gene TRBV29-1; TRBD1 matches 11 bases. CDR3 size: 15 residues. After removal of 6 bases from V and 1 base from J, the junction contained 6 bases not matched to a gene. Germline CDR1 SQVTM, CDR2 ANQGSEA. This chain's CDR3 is CSVEDRGQGTDTQYF. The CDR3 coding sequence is TGCAGCGTGGAGGACAGGGGGCAGGGCACAGATACGCAGTATTTT.

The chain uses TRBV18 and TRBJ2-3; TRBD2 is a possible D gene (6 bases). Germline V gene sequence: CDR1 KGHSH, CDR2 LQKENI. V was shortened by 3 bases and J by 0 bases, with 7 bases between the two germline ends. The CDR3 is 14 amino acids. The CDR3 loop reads CASSPGLSTDTQYF. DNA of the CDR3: TGTGCCAGCTCACCGGGACTTAGCACAGATACGCAGTATTTT. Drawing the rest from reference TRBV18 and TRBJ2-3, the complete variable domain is NAGVMQNPRHLVRRRGQEARLRCSPMKGHSHVYWYRQLPEEGLKFMVYLQKENIIDESGMPKERFSAEFPKEGPSILRIQQVVRGDSAAYFCASSPGLSTDTQYFGPGTRLTVL.

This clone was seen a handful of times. The CDR3 bases are TGTGCCAGCACTAGAGGTACAGGGGCCGACGAGCAGTACTTC. Protein: CASTRGTGADEQYF. This chain connects TRBV6-5 to TRBJ2-7; TRBD1 matches 7 bases. V trimming: 7 bases; J trimming: 5 bases; junction bases outside the gene matches: 11. There are 14 residues in the CDR3. CDR1 and CDR2 from the germline V gene are MNHEY and SVGAGI.

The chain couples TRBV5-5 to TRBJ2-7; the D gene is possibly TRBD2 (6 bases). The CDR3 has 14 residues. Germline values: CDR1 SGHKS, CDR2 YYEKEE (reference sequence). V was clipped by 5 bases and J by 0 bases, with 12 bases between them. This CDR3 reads CASSGTYTSYEQYF. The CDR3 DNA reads TGTGCCAGCAGTGGGACTTACACCTCCTACGAGCAGTACTTC.

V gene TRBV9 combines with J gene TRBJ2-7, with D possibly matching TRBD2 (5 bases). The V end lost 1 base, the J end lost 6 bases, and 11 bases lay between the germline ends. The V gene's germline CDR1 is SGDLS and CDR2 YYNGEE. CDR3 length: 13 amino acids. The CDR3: CASSVRGAGEQYF. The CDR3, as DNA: TGTGCCAGCAGCGTACGGGGTGCTGGCGAGCAGTACTTC.

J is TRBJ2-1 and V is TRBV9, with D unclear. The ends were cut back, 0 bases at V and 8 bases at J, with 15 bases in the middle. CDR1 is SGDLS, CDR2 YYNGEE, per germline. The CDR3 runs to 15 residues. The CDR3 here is CASSVDGGPLDEQFF. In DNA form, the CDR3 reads TGTGCCAGCAGCGTAGATGGCGGCCCCTTGGATGAGCAGTTCTTC.

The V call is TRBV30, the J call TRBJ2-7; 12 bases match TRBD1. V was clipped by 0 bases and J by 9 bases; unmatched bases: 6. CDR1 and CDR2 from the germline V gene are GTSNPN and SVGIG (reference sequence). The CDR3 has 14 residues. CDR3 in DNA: TGTGCCTGGAGTGTACTCGGGACAGGGGGCAGGCAGTACTTC. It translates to CAWSVLGTGGRQYF.

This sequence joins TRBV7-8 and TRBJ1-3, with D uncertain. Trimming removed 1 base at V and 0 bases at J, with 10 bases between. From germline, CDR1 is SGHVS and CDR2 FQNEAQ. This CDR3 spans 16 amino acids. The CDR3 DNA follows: TGTGCCAGCAGCTTAGGCGGCCAACACTCTGGAAACACCATATATTTT. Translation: CASSLGGQHSGNTIYF.

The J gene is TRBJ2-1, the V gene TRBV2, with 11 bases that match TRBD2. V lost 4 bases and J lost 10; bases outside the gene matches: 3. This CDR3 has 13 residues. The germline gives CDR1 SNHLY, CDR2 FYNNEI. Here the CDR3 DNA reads TGTGCCAGCAGTGGCGGGACTAGCGGCGAGCAGTTCTTC. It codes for CASSGGTSGEQFF.

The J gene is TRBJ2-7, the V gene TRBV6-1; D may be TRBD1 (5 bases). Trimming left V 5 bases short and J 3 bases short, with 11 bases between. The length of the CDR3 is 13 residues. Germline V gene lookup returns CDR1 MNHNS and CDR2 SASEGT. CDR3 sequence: CASSWGRNYEQYF. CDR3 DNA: TGTGCCAGCAGTTGGGGCCGCAACTACGAGCAGTACTTC.

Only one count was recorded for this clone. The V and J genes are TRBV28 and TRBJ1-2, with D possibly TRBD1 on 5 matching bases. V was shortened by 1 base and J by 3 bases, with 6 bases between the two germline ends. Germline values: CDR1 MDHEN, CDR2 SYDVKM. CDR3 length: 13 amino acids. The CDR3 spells CASSLSRDYGYTF. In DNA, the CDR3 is TGTGCCAGCAGTTTATCCAGGGACTATGGCTACACCTTC.

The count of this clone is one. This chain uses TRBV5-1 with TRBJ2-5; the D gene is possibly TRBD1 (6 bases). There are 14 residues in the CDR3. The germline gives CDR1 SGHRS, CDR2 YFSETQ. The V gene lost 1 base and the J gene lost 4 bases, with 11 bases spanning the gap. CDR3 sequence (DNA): TGCGCCAGCAGCTTGCTTACAGGGACAGAGACCCAGTACTTC. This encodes CASSLLTGTETQYF.

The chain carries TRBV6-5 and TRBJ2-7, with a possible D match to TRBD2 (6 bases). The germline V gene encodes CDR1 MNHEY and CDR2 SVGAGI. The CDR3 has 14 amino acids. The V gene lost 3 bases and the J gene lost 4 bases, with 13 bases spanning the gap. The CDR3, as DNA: TGTGCCAGCAGTTATGGGGGGAGAACGTACGAGCAGTACTTC. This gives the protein CASSYGGRTYEQYF.

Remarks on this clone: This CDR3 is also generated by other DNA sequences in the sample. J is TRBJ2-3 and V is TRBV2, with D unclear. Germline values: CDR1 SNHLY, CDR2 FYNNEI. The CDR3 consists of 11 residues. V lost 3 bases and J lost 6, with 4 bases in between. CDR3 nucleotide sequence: TGTGCCAGCAGTGATAGCGATACGCAGTATTTT. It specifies CASSDSDTQYF.

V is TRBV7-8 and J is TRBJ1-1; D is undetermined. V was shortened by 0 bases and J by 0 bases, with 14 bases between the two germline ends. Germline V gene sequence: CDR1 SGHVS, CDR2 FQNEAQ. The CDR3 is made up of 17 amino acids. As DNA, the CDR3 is TGTGCCAGCAGCTTAGCGACGGGGAAGTTTGTGAACACTGAAGCTTTCTTT. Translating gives CASSLATGKFVNTEAFF.